The present T cell receptor (beta chain) was sequenced within a study of Graves' ophthalmopathy and Graves' hyperthyroidism. On the study more broadly: Peripheral blood collection took place at initial diagnosis, before any treatment.

RNA transcripts yielded amplified TCR beta CDR3 regions. First-round RT-PCR employed HTBI primers, with a second-round multiplex PCR after it. TCRdb re-analysed the multiplex PCR reads in MiXCR, keeping a single row per CDR3 protein. The data contain a few hundred thousand distinct CDR3 sequences, roughly 15% of them singletons. Orbital computed tomography, thyroid ultrasound, TRAb, serum thyroxine and clinical symptoms formed the basis of diagnosis. The CDR3 extends over 15 amino acids. Germline V CDR1 and CDR2: SGHTA, FQGTGA. After removal of 2 bases from V and 4 bases from J, the junction contained 4 bases not matched to a gene. This clonotype has a count of ten or more. The antigen is not known. Findings and limits, study-wide: Discrimination between ophthalmopathy and stable hyperthyroidism by a 13-signature model showed about 88% sensitivity and about 84% specificity.

The chain has TRBV7-3 and TRBJ2-2; 7 nucleotides match TRBD2. The sequence was obtained from a woman under 30 with stable Graves' hyperthyroidism. Sequenced material: peripheral blood. CDR3 sequence (DNA): TGTGCCAGCAGCTTATCCAGGGAGGGCACCGGGGAGCTGTTTTTT. It translates to CASSLSREGTGELFF.